This TCR beta chain was recorded in a study of blood T cell repertoires in COVID-19. Background on the study: Both acute and convalescent COVID-19 samples were obtained from the United States, Italy and Spain. T cells, B-cell-depleted T cells, or PBMCs supplied cDNA or gDNA.

The assay was immunoSEQ multiplex PCR, and TCRdb's table has in-frame clones only and misses some. The sample carries some 150,000 clones, about three quarters recorded once. The CDR3 is 15 residues long. Germline V gene data show CDR1 as SGHTA and CDR2 as FQGNSA. V was trimmed by 4 bases and J by 7 bases, leaving 16 bases between them. The origin of this receptor is a woman of 80 years or more with active or convalescent COVID-19. Sequences were obtained from peripheral blood. The chain uses TRBV7-2 and TRBJ1-4; D perhaps matches TRBD1 (6 bases). In nucleotides, the CDR3 is TGTGCCAGCAGCTCACAGGGACTAATGAGTGAAAAACTGTTTTTT. Amino acid sequence: CASSSQGLMSEKLFF.